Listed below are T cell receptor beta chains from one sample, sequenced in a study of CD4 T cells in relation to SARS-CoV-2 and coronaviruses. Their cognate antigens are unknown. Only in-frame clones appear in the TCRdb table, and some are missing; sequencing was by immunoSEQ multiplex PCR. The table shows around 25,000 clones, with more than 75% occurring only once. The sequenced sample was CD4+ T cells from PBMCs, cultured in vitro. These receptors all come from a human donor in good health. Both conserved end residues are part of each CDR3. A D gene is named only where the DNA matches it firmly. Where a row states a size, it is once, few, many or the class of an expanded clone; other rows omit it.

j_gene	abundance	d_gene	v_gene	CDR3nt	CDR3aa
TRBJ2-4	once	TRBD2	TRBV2	TGTGCCAGCAGTGAATTCGGGGGGGCCGGAGAAAACATTCAGTACTTC	CASSEFGGAGENIQYF
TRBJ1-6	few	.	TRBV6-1	TGTGCCAGCAGTGAATTGCTTCCGAGTAATTCACCCCTCCACTTT	CASSELLPSNSPLHF
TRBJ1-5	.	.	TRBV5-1	TGCGCCAGCAGCTTCTTCGGGGAGCGGGATCAGCCCCAGCATTTT	CASSFFGERDQPQHF
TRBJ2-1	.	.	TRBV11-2	TGTGCCAGCAGCTTAGCCGGCAATGAGCAGTTCTTC	CASSLAGNEQFF
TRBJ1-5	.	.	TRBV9	TGTGCCAGCAGCCAGAGACCCAATCAGCCCCAGCATTTT	CASSQRPNQPQHF
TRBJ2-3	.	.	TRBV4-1	TGCGCCAGCAGCCGCGTGGGGGTTAGCACAGATACGCAGTATTTT	CASSRVGVSTDTQYF
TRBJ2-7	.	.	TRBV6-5	TGTGCCAGCCCCCCCGGGGGACTTAATCCCGAGCAGTACTTC	CASPPGGLNPEQYF
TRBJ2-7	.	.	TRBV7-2	TGTGCCAGCAGCTTGGCCCAGGTCGTCGGCTCCTACGAGCAGTACTTC	CASSLAQVVGSYEQYF
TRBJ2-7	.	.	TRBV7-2	TGTGCCAGCAGCTTAGGAGAGGGTAGCTCCTACGAGCAGTACTTC	CASSLGEGSSYEQYF
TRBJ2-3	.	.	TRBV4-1	TGCGCCAGCAGCCAAGATCACCGGGGAAATACGCAGTATTTT	CASSQDHRGNTQYF
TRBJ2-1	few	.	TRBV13	TGTGCCAGCAGCCGCGGAGGTCAGGGAGAACGGCAGTTCTTC	CASSRGGQGERQFF
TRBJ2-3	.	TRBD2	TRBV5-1	TGCGCCAGCAGCGCGTTTACTAGCGGGGGCACAGATACGCAGTATTTT	CASSAFTSGGTDTQYF
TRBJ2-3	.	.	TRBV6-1	TGTGCCAGCAGTGAACTAAGGAGCACAGATACGCAGTATTTT	CASSELRSTDTQYF
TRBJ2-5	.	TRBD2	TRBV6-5	TGTGCCAGCAGCGCCGGGACTAGCTTGGGAGAGACCCAGTACTTC	CASSAGTSLGETQYF
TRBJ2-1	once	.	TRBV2	TGTGCCAGCACAGGGAGCTCCTACAATGAGCAGTTCTTC	CASTGSSYNEQFF
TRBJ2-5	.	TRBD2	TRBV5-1	TGCGCCAGCAAAGGGGGACTAGCGGGCCAGGGAGGAGAGACCCAGTACTTC	CASKGGLAGQGGETQYF
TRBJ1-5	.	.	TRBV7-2	TGTGCCAGCAGCGTTCCAGGGAACCAGCCCCAGCATTTT	CASSVPGNQPQHF
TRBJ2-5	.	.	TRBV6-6	TGTGCCAGCAGTTACGGCTCTAGCCAAGAGACCCAGTACTTC	CASSYGSSQETQYF
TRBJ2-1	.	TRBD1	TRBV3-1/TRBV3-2	TGTGCCAGCAGCCCACTAACCAAGGGCAGGGGGAACAATGAGCAGTTCTTC	CASSPLTKGRGNNEQFF
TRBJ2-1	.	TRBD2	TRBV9	TGTGCCAGCAGCCCCGGGGCGGGCCGCCGGGGGGGGGATGAGCAGTTCTTC	CASSPGAGRRGGDEQFF
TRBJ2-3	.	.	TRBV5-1	TGCGCCAGCAGCTTGGGAGCTCGGCAAACAGATACGCAGTATTTT	CASSLGARQTDTQYF